This is a list of T cell receptor beta chains from one sample in a study of T-cell reconstitution after alpha-beta-depleted transplantation in children. Using its own MiXCR run on the PCR reads, TCRdb lists one record per CDR3 protein. The sample has over 100,000 distinct CDR3 sequences; approximately 8% are singletons. The sequencing used PBMCs, collected before TCRalphabeta/CD19-depleted stem cell transplant. The receptors shown here come from a boy between 2 and 10 years old with acute lymphoblastic leukemia, due to receive a stem cell transplant. The CDR3 runs from the conserved cysteine through the conserved F or W. D genes are given only for firm matches. For some rows the clone size is stated as once, few or many, or as a class when expanded; others skip it.

V: TRBV20-1; D: NA; size: many; J: TRBJ2-7; CDR3: CSARASSSPYEQYF; DNA: TGCAGTGCTAGAGCATCTAGCTCCCCCTACGAGCAGTACTTC
V: TRBV7-9; D: TRBD2; size: many; J: TRBJ2-3; CDR3: CASSLGETSGADTQYF; DNA: TGTGCCAGCAGCTTAGGGGAGACTAGCGGGGCAGATACGCAGTATTTT
V: TRBV14; D: NA; size: many; J: TRBJ2-3; CDR3: CASSPILGKDTQYF; DNA: TGTGCCAGCAGCCCAATACTAGGCAAAGATACGCAGTATTTT
V: TRBV6-5; D: NA; size: many; J: TRBJ2-5; CDR3: CASRLLIQETQYF; DNA: TGTGCCAGCAGACTCTTAATCCAAGAGACCCAGTACTTC
V: TRBV20-1; D: NA; size: few; J: TRBJ1-1; CDR3: CSAQLDSALNTEAFF; DNA: TGCAGTGCTCAACTAGACAGCGCCTTGAACACTGAAGCTTTCTTT
V: TRBV20-1; D: NA; size: many; J: TRBJ2-5; CDR3: CSARRWIQETQYF; DNA: TGCAGTGCTAGAAGGTGGATCCAAGAGACCCAGTACTTC
V: TRBV3-1; D: NA; size: few; J: TRBJ1-3; CDR3: CASSQVAGALTGNTIYF; DNA: TGTGCCAGCAGCCAAGTAGCAGGGGCTCTTACTGGAAACACCATATATTTT
V: TRBV6-1; D: NA; size: many; J: TRBJ1-1; CDR3: CASSEAEENTEAFF; DNA: TGTGCCAGCAGTGAAGCGGAAGAGAACACTGAAGCTTTCTTT
V: TRBV9; D: NA; size: NA; J: TRBJ1-5; CDR3: CASSPDMAQPQHF; DNA: TGTGCCAGCAGCCCAGACATGGCCCAGCCCCAGCATTTT
V: TRBV12-5; D: NA; size: NA; J: TRBJ1-5; CDR3: CASGTFQGNQPQHF; DNA: TGTGCTAGTGGCACTTTCCAGGGCAATCAGCCCCAGCATTTT
V: TRBV5-1; D: TRBD1; size: many; J: TRBJ2-7; CDR3: CASSPGGGEQYF; DNA: TGCGCCAGCAGCCCAGGGGGCGGGGAGCAGTACTTC
V: TRBV7-2; D: NA; size: many; J: TRBJ2-5; CDR3: CASSWKAGGETQYF; DNA: TGTGCCAGCAGCTGGAAGGCAGGGGGGGAGACCCAGTACTTC
V: TRBV5-6; D: NA; size: many; J: TRBJ2-4; CDR3: CASSLPGTELAKNIQYF; DNA: TGTGCCAGCAGCTTGCCGGGGACGGAACTAGCCAAAAACATTCAGTACTTC
V: TRBV10-2; D: NA; size: few; J: TRBJ2-2; CDR3: CASSTAGLNTGELFF; DNA: TGCGCCAGCAGTACGGCGGGGTTGAACACCGGGGAGCTGTTTTTT
V: TRBV11-2; D: NA; size: many; J: TRBJ2-5; CDR3: CASSLRRADQETQYF; DNA: TGTGCCAGCAGCTTGCGACGGGCAGACCAAGAGACCCAGTACTTC
V: TRBV12-3/TRBV12-4; D: NA; size: NA; J: TRBJ1-1; CDR3: CASILAGGNTEAFF; DNA: TGTGCCAGCATTTTAGCCGGGGGTAACACTGAAGCTTTCTTT
V: TRBV24-1; D: NA; size: NA; J: TRBJ1-6; CDR3: CATSGPYPSSPLHF; DNA: TGTGCCACCAGTGGACCCTACCCCAGCTCACCCCTCCACTTT
V: TRBV29-1; D: NA; size: few; J: TRBJ1-1; CDR3: CSVRLTRRVTPGHPVVGTEAFF; DNA: TGCAGCGTTCGCCTTACACGTCGAGTTACTCCGGGACACCCGGTGGTTGGCACTGAAGCTTTCTTT
V: TRBV7-9; D: TRBD2; size: many; J: TRBJ2-5; CDR3: CASRPTSGGRMTQYF; DNA: TGTGCCAGCAGACCCACTAGCGGCGGGAGGATGACCCAGTACTTC
V: TRBV5-4; D: NA; size: NA; J: TRBJ2-1; CDR3: CASSPITSYNEQFF; DNA: TGTGCCAGCAGCCCCATAACCTCCTACAATGAGCAGTTCTTC
V: TRBV3-2; D: NA; size: many; J: TRBJ1-2; CDR3: CASSGKSYGYTF; DNA: TGTGCCTCCTCCGGCAAGTCCTATGGCTACACCTTC
V: TRBV29-1; D: NA; size: many; J: TRBJ2-7; CDR3: CSVALQAAYEQYF; DNA: TGCAGCGTTGCCCTGCAGGCCGCCTACGAGCAGTACTTC
V: TRBV2; D: NA; size: many; J: TRBJ2-7; CDR3: CASVVDRLSYEQYF; DNA: TGTGCCAGCGTGGTTGATCGACTATCCTACGAGCAGTACTTC
V: TRBV5-1; D: NA; size: many; J: TRBJ2-3; CDR3: CASSLESVMDTQYF; DNA: TGCGCCAGCAGCTTGGAATCTGTTATGGATACGCAGTATTTT
V: TRBV6-5; D: TRBD1; size: many; J: TRBJ1-4; CDR3: CASSFTAGYRGDEKLFF; DNA: TGTGCCAGCAGTTTCACAGCAGGGTACAGGGGAGATGAAAAACTGTTTTTT
V: TRBV20-1; D: TRBD2; size: NA; J: TRBJ2-3; CDR3: CSANLAGKRDTQYF; DNA: TGCAGTGCTAATCTAGCGGGAAAAAGGGATACGCAGTATTTT
V: TRBV19; D: TRBD2; size: once; J: TRBJ2-1; CDR3: CASSIGGSEQFF; DNA: TGTGCCAGTAGTATAGGCGGGAGCGAGCAGTTCTTC
V: TRBV20-1; D: NA; size: NA; J: TRBJ1-5; CDR3: CSAGAGVSNQPQHF; DNA: TGCAGTGCTGGGGCTGGGGTGAGCAATCAGCCCCAGCATTTT
V: TRBV11-2; D: NA; size: few; J: TRBJ1-3; CDR3: CASSRGGPGNTIYF; DNA: TGTGCCAGCAGCCGAGGTGGGCCTGGAAACACCATATATTTT